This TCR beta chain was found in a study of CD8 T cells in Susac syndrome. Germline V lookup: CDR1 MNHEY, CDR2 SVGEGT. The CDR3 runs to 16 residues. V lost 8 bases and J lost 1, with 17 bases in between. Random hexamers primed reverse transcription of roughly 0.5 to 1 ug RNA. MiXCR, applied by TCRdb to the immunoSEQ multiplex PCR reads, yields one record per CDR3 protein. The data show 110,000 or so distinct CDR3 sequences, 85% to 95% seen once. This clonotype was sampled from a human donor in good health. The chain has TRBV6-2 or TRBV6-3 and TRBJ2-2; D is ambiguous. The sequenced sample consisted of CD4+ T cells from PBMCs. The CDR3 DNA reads TGTGCCAGCCGATCGGGTGAACAGCTGAACACCGGGGAGCTGTTTTTT. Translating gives CASRSGEQLNTGELFF.